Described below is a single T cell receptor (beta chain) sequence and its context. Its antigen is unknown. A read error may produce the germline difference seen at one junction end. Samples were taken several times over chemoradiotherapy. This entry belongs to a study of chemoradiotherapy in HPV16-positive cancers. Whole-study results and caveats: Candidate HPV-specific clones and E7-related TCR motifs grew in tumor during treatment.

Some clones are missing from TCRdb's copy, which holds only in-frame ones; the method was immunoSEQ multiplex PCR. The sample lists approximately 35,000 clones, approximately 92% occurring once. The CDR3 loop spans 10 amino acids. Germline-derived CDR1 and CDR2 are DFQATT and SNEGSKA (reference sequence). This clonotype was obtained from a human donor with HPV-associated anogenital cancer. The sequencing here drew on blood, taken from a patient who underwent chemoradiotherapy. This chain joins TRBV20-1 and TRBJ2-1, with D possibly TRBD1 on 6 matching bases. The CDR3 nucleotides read TGCAGTGCACGGGACACGAGCCATCTCTTC. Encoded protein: CSARDTSHLF.